These T cell receptor beta chains were read from a single sample in a study of glioma-infiltrating T cells after dendritic cell vaccination. Measured with immunoSEQ multiplex PCR; TCRdb has only the in-frame clones, and not every one. The sample has over 75,000 clones, approximately 75% seen once. The sample was blood, taken after dendritic cell vaccination. The receptors come from a human donor with glioblastoma. CDR3s include the opening cysteine and the closing phenylalanine or tryptophan. A D gene is named only where the DNA matches it firmly. Where a row states a size, it is once, few, many or the class of an expanded clone; other rows omit it.

cdr3_length: 20; v_call: TRBV10-2; d_call: NA; j_call: TRBJ2-4; clone_size: NA; cdr3_nt: TGCGCCAGCAGTAAGGGTTCTAGCGGCGGTGGGGGGCTAGCCAAAAACATTCAGTACTTC; cdr3_aa: CASSKGSSGGGGLAKNIQYF
cdr3_length: 16; v_call: TRBV5-1; d_call: NA; j_call: TRBJ2-2; clone_size: NA; cdr3_nt: TGCGCCAGCAGCTTTAGACAGGGAGGGAACACCGGGGAGCTGTTTTTT; cdr3_aa: CASSFRQGGNTGELFF
cdr3_length: 13; v_call: TRBV6-4; d_call: NA; j_call: TRBJ1-2; clone_size: NA; cdr3_nt: TGTGCCAGCAGGGAGCTACCCTCGGGAGGCTACACCTTC; cdr3_aa: CASRELPSGGYTF
cdr3_length: 12; v_call: TRBV15; d_call: NA; j_call: TRBJ2-5; clone_size: once; cdr3_nt: TGTGCCACCAGCAGAGATAGGGGGACCCAGTACTTC; cdr3_aa: CATSRDRGTQYF
cdr3_length: 15; v_call: TRBV6-1; d_call: TRBD1; j_call: TRBJ1-1; clone_size: NA; cdr3_nt: TGTGCCAGCAGTCGGACAGGGTCCCAAGACACTGAAGCTTTCTTT; cdr3_aa: CASSRTGSQDTEAFF
cdr3_length: 14; v_call: TRBV19; d_call: TRBD1; j_call: TRBJ1-3; clone_size: NA; cdr3_nt: TGTGCCAGCCTCAGGACAGGGGCAGGAAACACCATATATTTT; cdr3_aa: CASLRTGAGNTIYF
cdr3_length: 12; v_call: TRBV11-2; d_call: TRBD1; j_call: TRBJ1-1; clone_size: NA; cdr3_nt: TGTGCCAGCAGCTTAGTGGACAGGTTAGCTTTCTTT; cdr3_aa: CASSLVDRLAFF
cdr3_length: 18; v_call: TRBV29-1; d_call: TRBD2; j_call: TRBJ2-1; clone_size: NA; cdr3_nt: TGCAGCGTTGAAAGTAGCGATCCTAGCGGCCCCACCTACAATGAGCAGTTCTTC; cdr3_aa: CSVESSDPSGPTYNEQFF
cdr3_length: 15; v_call: TRBV7-6; d_call: TRBD1; j_call: TRBJ2-7; clone_size: NA; cdr3_nt: TGTGCCAGCAGTCCCGGACAGGGGAGCTCCTACGAGCAGTACTTC; cdr3_aa: CASSPGQGSSYEQYF
cdr3_length: 16; v_call: TRBV5-4; d_call: TRBD1; j_call: TRBJ1-1; clone_size: NA; cdr3_nt: TGTGCCAGCAGCTCAAACAGGGGAACAATGCCCACTGAAGCTTTCTTT; cdr3_aa: CASSSNRGTMPTEAFF
cdr3_length: 13; v_call: TRBV10-3; d_call: NA; j_call: TRBJ2-1; clone_size: few; cdr3_nt: TGTGCCATCAGCCCCCGGGACTTTGATGAGCAGTTCTTC; cdr3_aa: CAISPRDFDEQFF
cdr3_length: 12; v_call: TRBV15; d_call: TRBD1; j_call: TRBJ1-1; clone_size: many; cdr3_nt: TGTGCCACCAGCTCAAGGACAGGGGGAGCTTTCTTT; cdr3_aa: CATSSRTGGAFF
cdr3_length: 14; v_call: TRBV27; d_call: TRBD1; j_call: TRBJ1-5; clone_size: NA; cdr3_nt: TGTGCCAGCAGTCCCGCGACAGGGGTCGGGCCCCAGCATTTT; cdr3_aa: CASSPATGVGPQHF
cdr3_length: 19; v_call: TRBV5-1; d_call: TRBD1; j_call: TRBJ1-2; clone_size: NA; cdr3_nt: TGCGCCAGCAGCTTGGTTCTTGGGACAGGGGATTTGCAGAACTATGGCTACACCTTC; cdr3_aa: CASSLVLGTGDLQNYGYTF
cdr3_length: 12; v_call: TRBV2; d_call: NA; j_call: TRBJ2-7; clone_size: NA; cdr3_nt: TGTGCCAGCAGTGACCACTTGTGGGAGCAGTACTTC; cdr3_aa: CASSDHLWEQYF
cdr3_length: 12; v_call: TRBV6-5; d_call: TRBD2; j_call: TRBJ2-1; clone_size: NA; cdr3_nt: TGTGCCAGCAGTTACCGGGGGGATGAGCAGTTCTTC; cdr3_aa: CASSYRGDEQFF
cdr3_length: 12; v_call: TRBV18; d_call: NA; j_call: TRBJ1-2; clone_size: NA; cdr3_nt: TGTGCCAGCTCACCAGGGAGGCATGGCTACACCTTC; cdr3_aa: CASSPGRHGYTF
cdr3_length: 14; v_call: TRBV2; d_call: NA; j_call: TRBJ1-6; clone_size: few; cdr3_nt: TGTGCCAGCAGTGAGGTGGCAGTTAATTCACCCCTCCACTTT; cdr3_aa: CASSEVAVNSPLHF
cdr3_length: 16; v_call: TRBV6-1; d_call: NA; j_call: TRBJ1-2; clone_size: NA; cdr3_nt: TGTGCCAGCAGTGAAAGAAGGAGGGGCAGAAGCTATGGCTACACCTTC; cdr3_aa: CASSERRRGRSYGYTF
cdr3_length: 13; v_call: TRBV5-1; d_call: NA; j_call: TRBJ2-5; clone_size: NA; cdr3_nt: TGCGCCAGCAGCTCCCAGGGTATTGAGACCCAGTACTTC; cdr3_aa: CASSSQGIETQYF
cdr3_length: 13; v_call: TRBV19; d_call: TRBD1; j_call: TRBJ1-5; clone_size: few; cdr3_nt: TGTGCCAGCCTCGGACAGGGGAATCAGCCCCAGCATTTT; cdr3_aa: CASLGQGNQPQHF
cdr3_length: 17; v_call: TRBV27; d_call: TRBD1; j_call: TRBJ1-5; clone_size: NA; cdr3_nt: TGTGCCAGCAGTTTATCGGGACAGGGGAATAGCAATCAGCCCCAGCATTTT; cdr3_aa: CASSLSGQGNSNQPQHF
cdr3_length: 16; v_call: TRBV5-1; d_call: TRBD2; j_call: TRBJ2-3; clone_size: NA; cdr3_nt: TGCGCCAGCAGCTTGTTAAGCGGGGGTTCGCCAGATACGCAGTATTTT; cdr3_aa: CASSLLSGGSPDTQYF
cdr3_length: 15; v_call: TRBV6-5; d_call: TRBD2; j_call: TRBJ2-5; clone_size: NA; cdr3_nt: TGTGCCAGCAGTTATCGCCGGGGGGGGGAAGAGACCCAGTACTTC; cdr3_aa: CASSYRRGGEETQYF
cdr3_length: 14; v_call: TRBV6-6; d_call: TRBD1; j_call: TRBJ1-2; clone_size: once; cdr3_nt: TGTGCCAGCAGTTACCCGGACAGGGGTAATGGCTACACCTTC; cdr3_aa: CASSYPDRGNGYTF
cdr3_length: 14; v_call: TRBV6-1; d_call: TRBD1; j_call: TRBJ1-1; clone_size: once; cdr3_nt: TGTGCCAGCAGGAGGGACAGTCGAAACACTGAAGCTTTCTTT; cdr3_aa: CASRRDSRNTEAFF
cdr3_length: 19; v_call: TRBV18; d_call: NA; j_call: TRBJ2-2; clone_size: NA; cdr3_nt: TGTGCCAGCTCACCGACCGCGGGTCTGGGGTCGGGCCACACCGGGGAGCTGTTTTTT; cdr3_aa: CASSPTAGLGSGHTGELFF
cdr3_length: 15; v_call: TRBV11-2; d_call: NA; j_call: TRBJ2-2; clone_size: NA; cdr3_nt: TGTGCCAGCAGCGCAAGCCTCGTTCCCACCGGGGAGCTGTTTTTT; cdr3_aa: CASSASLVPTGELFF
cdr3_length: 14; v_call: TRBV11-2; d_call: TRBD1; j_call: TRBJ1-5; clone_size: NA; cdr3_nt: TGTGCCAGCAGCTCGACAGGGCTTAATCAGCCCCAGCATTTT; cdr3_aa: CASSSTGLNQPQHF
cdr3_length: 15; v_call: TRBV11-3; d_call: TRBD2; j_call: TRBJ2-1; clone_size: NA; cdr3_nt: TGTGCCAGCAGCTTCGAAGCGGGAGGTATAAATGAGCAGTTCTTC; cdr3_aa: CASSFEAGGINEQFF
cdr3_length: 15; v_call: TRBV5-1; d_call: NA; j_call: TRBJ2-1; clone_size: NA; cdr3_nt: TGCGCCAGCAGGGTTCGTGCGAGCTCCTACAATGAGCAGTTCTTC; cdr3_aa: CASRVRASSYNEQFF
cdr3_length: 14; v_call: TRBV5-1; d_call: TRBD2; j_call: TRBJ2-1; clone_size: NA; cdr3_nt: TGCGCCTCCGGGGGGACGAGCTCCTACAATGAGCAGTTCTTC; cdr3_aa: CASGGTSSYNEQFF
cdr3_length: 16; v_call: TRBV5-1; d_call: NA; j_call: TRBJ1-2; clone_size: NA; cdr3_nt: TGCGCCAGCAGTCAGATCCCGGGGGTGGAAAACTATGGCTACACCTTC; cdr3_aa: CASSQIPGVENYGYTF
cdr3_length: 14; v_call: TRBV6-5; d_call: NA; j_call: TRBJ1-5; clone_size: NA; cdr3_nt: TGTGCCAGCAGCCCAGGGGATCGCAATCAGCCCCAGCATTTT; cdr3_aa: CASSPGDRNQPQHF
cdr3_length: 15; v_call: TRBV2; d_call: NA; j_call: TRBJ2-1; clone_size: NA; cdr3_nt: TGTGCCAGCAGTGATCCTTGGACAGTTTACAATGAGCAGTTCTTC; cdr3_aa: CASSDPWTVYNEQFF
cdr3_length: 15; v_call: TRBV13; d_call: NA; j_call: TRBJ1-5; clone_size: NA; cdr3_nt: TGTGCCAGCATACAGGGAAGCAGGAGCAATCAGCCCCAGCATTTT; cdr3_aa: CASIQGSRSNQPQHF
cdr3_length: 15; v_call: TRBV6-1; d_call: NA; j_call: TRBJ1-5; clone_size: NA; cdr3_nt: TGTGCCAGCGGGGTCGGCAGGGAGGACAATCAGCCCCAGCATTTT; cdr3_aa: CASGVGREDNQPQHF
cdr3_length: 14; v_call: TRBV9; d_call: NA; j_call: TRBJ2-2; clone_size: NA; cdr3_nt: TGTGCCAGCAGCGTGACTAGAGTTATCGGGGAGCTGTTTTTT; cdr3_aa: CASSVTRVIGELFF
cdr3_length: 16; v_call: TRBV10-3; d_call: TRBD1; j_call: TRBJ2-7; clone_size: NA; cdr3_nt: TGTGCCATCAGTGAGTCCGGACAGGGGGGGTCCTACGAGCAGTACTTC; cdr3_aa: CAISESGQGGSYEQYF
cdr3_length: 14; v_call: TRBV5-4; d_call: NA; j_call: TRBJ2-5; clone_size: NA; cdr3_nt: TGTGCCAGCAGCTTGGGCCTAGCGAAAGAGACCCAGTACTTC; cdr3_aa: CASSLGLAKETQYF
cdr3_length: 13; v_call: TRBV6-1; d_call: NA; j_call: TRBJ1-1; clone_size: NA; cdr3_nt: TGTGCCAGCATCCGGGGGGGAGGCACTGAAGCTTTCTTT; cdr3_aa: CASIRGGGTEAFF
cdr3_length: 15; v_call: TRBV5-1; d_call: TRBD1; j_call: TRBJ2-7; clone_size: NA; cdr3_nt: TGCGCCAGCAGCTTGGGGGTCGGACAGGGTTCCGAGCAGTACTTC; cdr3_aa: CASSLGVGQGSEQYF
cdr3_length: 16; v_call: TRBV7-9; d_call: TRBD1; j_call: TRBJ2-1; clone_size: NA; cdr3_nt: TGTGCCAGCAGCTTAGCCCCCGGGACAGGGAACAATGAGCAGTTCTTC; cdr3_aa: CASSLAPGTGNNEQFF
cdr3_length: 14; v_call: TRBV11-2; d_call: TRBD2; j_call: TRBJ2-5; clone_size: few; cdr3_nt: TGTGCCAGCACCGTAAATAGCGGGAAGGAGACCCAGTACTTC; cdr3_aa: CASTVNSGKETQYF
cdr3_length: 14; v_call: TRBV6-1; d_call: NA; j_call: TRBJ2-3; clone_size: NA; cdr3_nt: TGTGCCAGCAGTGAGCGGTCTAGCACAGATACGCAGTATTTT; cdr3_aa: CASSERSSTDTQYF